This T cell receptor beta chain was sequenced in a study of T-cell reconstitution after alpha-beta-depleted transplantation in children. The study's findings and limits: Newly produced T cells mostly accounted for T-cell counts and diversity one year post-transplant. In patients about two months after transplant, alpha-beta T cells reportedly arose from several hundred expanded graft clones. Surviving recipient T cells and thymic progenitors produced the high day-60 TCRbeta diversity seen in some patients.

TCRbeta library preparation incorporated unique molecular identifiers. Each CDR3 protein gets one entry after TCRdb re-called the PCR reads with MiXCR. The top ten hold 0.79% of the sample, which has around 670,000 distinct CDR3 sequences, less than 15% seen once. Trimming pared 6 bases from V and 2 bases from J, leaving 14 bases between. The germline V gene has CDR1 SQVTM and CDR2 ANQGSEA. The CDR3 is made up of 14 amino acids. As to this clonotype: The target antigen is unknown.

Sequenced material: PBMCs, taken before TCRalphabeta/CD19-depleted stem cell transplant. This receptor was obtained from a girl aged 2 to 9 with congenital amegakaryocytic thrombocytopenia, due to receive a stem cell transplant. The chain is built from TRBV29-1 and TRBJ2-1; the D call may be TRBD1 or TRBD2 (5 bases each). CDR3 in DNA: TGCAGCGTGGGGGACCTAAGTACCTACAATGAGCAGTTCTTC. This sequence encodes CSVGDLSTYNEQFF.